The rows below give T cell receptor beta chains drawn from one sample of a study of vaccination and CD4 T cells after COVID-19. MiXCR, run by TCRdb on the PCR reads, gives a single entry per CDR3 protein. The table has some 18,000 distinct CDR3 sequences, approximately 48% seen once. These receptors' targets are unknown. This sample comprised CD4+ T cells from blood, cultured in vitro, obtained after SARS-CoV-2 vaccination. These receptors were obtained from a human donor who had recovered from COVID-19. Both conserved end residues are part of each CDR3. D genes are given only for firm matches. Not every row has a clone size; where given, it reads once, few, many or a size class.

D gene,J gene,clone size,V gene,CDR3 DNA,CDR3 protein
.,TRBJ2-7,.,TRBV20-1,TGCAGTGCTAGAGGACGGAGTACGGGAGAGCAGTACTTC,CSARGRSTGEQYF
.,TRBJ1-1,.,TRBV5-1,TGCGCCAGCAGCTCCAACCAGCAGAACACTGAAGCTTTCTTT,CASSSNQQNTEAFF
.,TRBJ1-6,.,TRBV2,TGTGCCAGCAGTAGCTCAGGGAGCTCCTATAATTCACCCCTCCACTTT,CASSSSGSSYNSPLHF
.,TRBJ1-5,.,TRBV20-1,TGCAGTGCTTTCCAGGGTTCGGATCAGCCCCAGCATTTT,CSAFQGSDQPQHF
.,TRBJ2-7,few,TRBV7-3,TGTGCCAGCAGCTACGGACCGTCCTACGAGCAGTACTTC,CASSYGPSYEQYF
.,TRBJ2-7,.,TRBV6-1,TGTGCCAGCGGGGGTGATATCTACGAGCAGTACTTC,CASGGDIYEQYF
.,TRBJ1-2,.,TRBV7-8,TGTGCCAGCAGCTTAAACCACGGCGGCTACACCTTC,CASSLNHGGYTF
TRBD1,TRBJ1-1,.,TRBV7-3,TGTGCCAGCAGCCCTGACAGGGGGCCTAGACGGGGCCGAAACACTGAAGCTTTCTTT,CASSPDRGPRRGRNTEAFF
.,TRBJ1-1,.,TRBV19,TGTGCCAGTAGATCGCAGGATGAAGCTTTCTTT,CASRSQDEAFF
.,TRBJ2-5,few,TRBV6-1,TGTGCCAGCAGTCCCTCTAGGCGTCCCTGGGAGACCCAGTACTTC,CASSPSRRPWETQYF
.,TRBJ2-1,few,TRBV20-1,TGCAGTGCTAGCTGGAGGGGGGGTAACGATGAGCAGTTCTTC,CSASWRGGNDEQFF
.,TRBJ1-5,few,TRBV19,TGTGCCAGTAGTATCCGCCTGGAGGTCTTGCCCCAGCATTTT,CASSIRLEVLPQHF
.,TRBJ1-2,few,TRBV6-5,TGTGCCAGCAGTTACATTGCGTGGTATGGCTACACCTTC,CASSYIAWYGYTF
.,TRBJ2-7,.,TRBV2,TGTGCCAGCAGTACACATACCGAGGACAGCCTAAGGGACGAGCAGTACTTC,CASSTHTEDSLRDEQYF
.,TRBJ1-1,.,TRBV19,TGTGCCAGTAGTCCCGTTGGGGGGTTGAACACTGAAGCTTTCTTT,CASSPVGGLNTEAFF
.,TRBJ1-1,few,TRBV20-1,TGCAGTGCTAGAGATCTGATGCGTCAAACTGAAGCTTTCTTT,CSARDLMRQTEAFF
TRBD1,TRBJ1-5,.,TRBV19,TGTGCCAGTAGTGAAGGAGAACAGGGGGCAGCGAATCAGCCCCAGCATTTT,CASSEGEQGAANQPQHF
TRBD1,TRBJ1-1,.,TRBV19,TGTGCCAGTAGGCTGGGGAGGGACAGGGGAACTGAAGCTTTCTTT,CASRLGRDRGTEAFF
.,TRBJ1-2,.,TRBV11-2,TGTGCCAGCAGCTACGAGTTCAGGGATGGCTACACCTTC,CASSYEFRDGYTF
.,TRBJ2-1,few,TRBV10-3,TGTGCCATCACGGGGACTGCAGGCAATGAGCAGTTCTTC,CAITGTAGNEQFF
.,TRBJ2-3,.,TRBV11-2,TGTGCCAGCAGCTTAGATAGGGGGGGAAGCACAGATACGCAGTATTTT,CASSLDRGGSTDTQYF
.,TRBJ2-7,.,TRBV5-4,TGTGCCAGCAGCACCGGGGCATCGAACTACGAGCAGTACTTC,CASSTGASNYEQYF
.,TRBJ1-5,.,TRBV20-1,TGCAGTGCTAGTCCGTCAGATTATAGCAATCAGCCCCAGCATTTT,CSASPSDYSNQPQHF